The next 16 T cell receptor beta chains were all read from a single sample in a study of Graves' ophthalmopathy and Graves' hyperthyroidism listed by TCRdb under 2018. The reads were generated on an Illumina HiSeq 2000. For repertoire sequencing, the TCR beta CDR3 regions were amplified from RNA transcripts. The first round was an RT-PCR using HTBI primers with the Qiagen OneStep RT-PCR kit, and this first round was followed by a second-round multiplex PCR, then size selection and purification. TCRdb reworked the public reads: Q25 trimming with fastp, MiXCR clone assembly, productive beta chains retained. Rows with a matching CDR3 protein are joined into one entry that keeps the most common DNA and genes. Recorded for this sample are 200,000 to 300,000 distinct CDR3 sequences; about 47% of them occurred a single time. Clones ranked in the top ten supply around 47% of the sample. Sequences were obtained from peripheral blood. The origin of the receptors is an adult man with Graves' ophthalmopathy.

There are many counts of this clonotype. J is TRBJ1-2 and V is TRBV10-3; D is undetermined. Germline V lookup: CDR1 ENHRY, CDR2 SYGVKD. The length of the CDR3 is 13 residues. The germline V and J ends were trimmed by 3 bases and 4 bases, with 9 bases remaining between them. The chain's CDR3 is CAISDSTGYGYTF. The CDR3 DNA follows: TGTGCCATCAGTGACTCAACGGGCTATGGCTACACCTTC.

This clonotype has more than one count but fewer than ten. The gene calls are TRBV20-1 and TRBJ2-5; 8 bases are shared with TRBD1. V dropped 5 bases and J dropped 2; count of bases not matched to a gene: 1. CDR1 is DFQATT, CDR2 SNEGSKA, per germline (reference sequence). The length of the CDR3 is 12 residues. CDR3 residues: CSARTGQETQYF. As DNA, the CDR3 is TGCAGTGCTCGGACAGGGCAAGAGACCCAGTACTTC.

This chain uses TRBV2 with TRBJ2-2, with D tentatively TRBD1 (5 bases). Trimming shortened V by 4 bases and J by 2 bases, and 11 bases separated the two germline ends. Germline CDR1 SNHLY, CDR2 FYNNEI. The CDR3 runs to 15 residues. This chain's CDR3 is CASSVETANTGELFF. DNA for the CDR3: TGTGCCAGCAGTGTTGAGACAGCAAACACCGGGGAGCTGTTTTTT.

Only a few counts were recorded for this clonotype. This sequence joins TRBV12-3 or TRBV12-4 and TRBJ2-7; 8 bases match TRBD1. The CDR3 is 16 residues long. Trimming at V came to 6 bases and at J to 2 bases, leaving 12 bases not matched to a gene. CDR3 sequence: CASSPTSRQGTYEQYF. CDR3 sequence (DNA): TGTGCCAGCAGCCCCACTTCTCGACAGGGGACCTACGAGCAGTACTTC.

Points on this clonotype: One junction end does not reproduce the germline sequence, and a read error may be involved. The CDR3 loop reads CASSGGQGIYQETRYF. In nucleotides, the CDR3 is TGTGCCAGCAGTGGGGGACAGGGAATCTACCAAGAGACCCGGTACTTC. V and J are TRBV25-1 and TRBJ2-5; 9 bases map to TRBD1. Germline-derived CDR1 and CDR2 are MGHDK and SYGVNS. There are 16 residues in the CDR3.

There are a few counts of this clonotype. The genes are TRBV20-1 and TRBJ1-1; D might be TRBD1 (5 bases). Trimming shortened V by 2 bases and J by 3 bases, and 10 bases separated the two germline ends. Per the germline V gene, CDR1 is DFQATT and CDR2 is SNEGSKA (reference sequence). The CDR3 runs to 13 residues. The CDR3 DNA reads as TGCAGTGCTAGAAGGCCGGGGGACACTGAAGCTTTCTTT. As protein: CSARRPGDTEAFF.

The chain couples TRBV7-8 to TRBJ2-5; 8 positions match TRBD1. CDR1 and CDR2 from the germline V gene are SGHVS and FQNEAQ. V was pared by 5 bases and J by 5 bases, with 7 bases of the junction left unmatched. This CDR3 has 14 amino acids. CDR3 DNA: TGTGCCAGCAGCCCTAACAGGGGGTTGGAGACCCAGTACTTC. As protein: CASSPNRGLETQYF.

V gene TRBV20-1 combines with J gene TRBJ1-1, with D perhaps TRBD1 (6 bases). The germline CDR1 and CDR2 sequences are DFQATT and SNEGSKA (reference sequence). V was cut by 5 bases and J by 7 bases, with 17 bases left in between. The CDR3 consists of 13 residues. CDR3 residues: CSARGGLYNEAFF. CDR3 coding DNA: TGCAGTGCTCGCGGGGGCCTATACAATGAAGCTTTCTTT.

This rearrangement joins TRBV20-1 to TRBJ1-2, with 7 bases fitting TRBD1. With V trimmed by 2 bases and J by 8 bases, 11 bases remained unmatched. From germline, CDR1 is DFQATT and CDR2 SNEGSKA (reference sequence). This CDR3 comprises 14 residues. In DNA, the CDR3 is TGCAGTGCTAGAACCGGGACAGCGGAAACGGGCTACACCTTC. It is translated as CSARTGTAETGYTF.

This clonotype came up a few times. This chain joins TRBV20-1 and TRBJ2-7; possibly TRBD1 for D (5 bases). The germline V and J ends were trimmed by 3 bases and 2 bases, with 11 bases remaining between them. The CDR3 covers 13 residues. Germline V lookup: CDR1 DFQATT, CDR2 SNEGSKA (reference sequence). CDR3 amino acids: CSARNDRTYEQYF. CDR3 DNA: TGCAGTGCTAGGAATGACAGAACCTACGAGCAGTACTTC.

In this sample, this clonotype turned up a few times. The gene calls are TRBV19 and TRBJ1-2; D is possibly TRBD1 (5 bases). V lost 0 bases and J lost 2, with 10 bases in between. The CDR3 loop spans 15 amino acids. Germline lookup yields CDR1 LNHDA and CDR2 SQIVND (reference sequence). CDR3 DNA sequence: TGTGCCAGTAGTATAGATACAGGACTGAACTATGGCTACACCTTC. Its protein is CASSIDTGLNYGYTF.

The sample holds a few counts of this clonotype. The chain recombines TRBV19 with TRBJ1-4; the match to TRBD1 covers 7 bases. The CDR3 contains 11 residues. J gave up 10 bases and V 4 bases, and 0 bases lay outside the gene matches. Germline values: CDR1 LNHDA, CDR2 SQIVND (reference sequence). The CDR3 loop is CASSTGGKLFF. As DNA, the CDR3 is TGTGCCAGTAGTACAGGGGGAAAACTGTTTTTT.

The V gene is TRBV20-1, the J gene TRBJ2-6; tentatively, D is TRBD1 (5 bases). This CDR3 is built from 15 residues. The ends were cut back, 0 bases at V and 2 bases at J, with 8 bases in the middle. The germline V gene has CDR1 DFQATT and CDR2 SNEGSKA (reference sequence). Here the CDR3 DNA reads TGCAGTGCTAGAGACCCAGGGACTGGGGCCAACGTCCTGACTTTC. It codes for CSARDPGTGANVLTF.

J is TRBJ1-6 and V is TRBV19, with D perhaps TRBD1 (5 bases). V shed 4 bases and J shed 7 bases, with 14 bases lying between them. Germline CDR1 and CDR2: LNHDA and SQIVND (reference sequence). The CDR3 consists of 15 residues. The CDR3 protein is CASSTLGGLNSPLHF. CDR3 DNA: TGTGCCAGTAGTACCCTCGGGGGATTAAATTCACCCCTCCACTTT.

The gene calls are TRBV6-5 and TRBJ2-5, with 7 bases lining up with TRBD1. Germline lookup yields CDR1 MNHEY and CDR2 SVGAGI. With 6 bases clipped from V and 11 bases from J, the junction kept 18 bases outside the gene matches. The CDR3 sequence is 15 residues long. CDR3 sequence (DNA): TGTGCCAGCAGCCCGACAGGGAAGGGTGCAGATACGCAGTACTTC. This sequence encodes CASSPTGKGADTQYF.

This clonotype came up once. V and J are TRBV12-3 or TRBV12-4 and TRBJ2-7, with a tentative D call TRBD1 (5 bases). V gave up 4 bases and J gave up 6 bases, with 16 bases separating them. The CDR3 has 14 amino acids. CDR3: CASSWAGKIPEQYF. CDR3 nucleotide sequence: TGTGCCAGCAGTTGGGCAGGGAAGATCCCCGAGCAGTACTTC.